A single TCR beta chain is shown here with its context. The antigen is undetermined. The repertoire was sequenced with immunoSEQ multiplex PCR; TCRdb's copy has only in-frame clones and lacks some. This table holds about 43,000 clones, roughly 79% found once. This specimen comes from a study of vaccination effects on CD4 cells after COVID-19. Trimming took off 4 bases at V and 0 bases at J, with 10 bases between the two ends. The CDR3 runs 14 residues. Germline V lookup: CDR1 SGHTS, CDR2 YDEGEE. After expansion with viral peptide pools in the ViraFEST assay, antigen-specific CD4+ T cells were sequenced. CD4+ T cells were isolated after about eleven days of culture. Vaccinees lacked prior SARS-CoV-2 infection and tested negative for nucleocapsid antibodies.

This TCR derives from a human donor who received a COVID-19 vaccine. The chain combines TRBV5-8 with TRBJ2-5; D is unresolved. The sample here was CD4+ T cells from PBMCs cultured with SARS-CoV-2 spike peptides, taken before COVID-19 vaccination. DNA of the CDR3: TGTGCCAGCAGCATTGACGCGTACCAAGAGACCCAGTACTTC. As protein: CASSIDAYQETQYF.